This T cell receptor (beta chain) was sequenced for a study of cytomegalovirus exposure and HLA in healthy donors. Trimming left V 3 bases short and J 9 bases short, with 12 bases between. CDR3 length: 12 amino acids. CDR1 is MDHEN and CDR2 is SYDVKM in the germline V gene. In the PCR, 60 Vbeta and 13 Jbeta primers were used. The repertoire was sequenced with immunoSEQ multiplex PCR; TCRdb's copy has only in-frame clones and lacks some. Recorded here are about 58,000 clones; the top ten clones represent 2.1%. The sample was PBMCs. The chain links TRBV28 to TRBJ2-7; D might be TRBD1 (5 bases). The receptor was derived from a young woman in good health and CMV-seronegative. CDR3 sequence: CASSFYGRGQYF. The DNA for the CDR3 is TGTGCCAGCAGTTTTTACGGAAGGGGGCAGTACTTC. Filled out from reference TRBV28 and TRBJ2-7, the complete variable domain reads DVKVTQSSRYLVKRTGEKVFLECVQDMDHENMFWYRQDPGLGLRLIYFSYDVKMKEKGDIPEGYSVSREKKERFSLILESASTNQTSMYLCASSFYGRGQYFGPGTRLTVT.